The 30 T cell receptor beta chains presented below share a single source sample, sequenced in a study of blood T cell repertoires in COVID-19. Method: immunoSEQ multiplex PCR; TCRdb's copy keeps in-frame clones and lacks some. Of approximately 270,000 clones detected, 80% to 90% appear once; the ten largest clones hold around 4.5%. Material: PBMCs or T cells enriched from blood (not recorded which). These receptors came from a woman in her thirties who had recovered from COVID-19.

This chain links TRBV9 with TRBJ2-7, with TRBD2 matching over 7 bases. The CDR3 has 16 residues. The germline gives CDR1 SGDLS, CDR2 YYNGEE. V trimming: 0 bases; J trimming: 2 bases; junction bases outside the gene matches: 8. In nucleotides, the CDR3 is TGTGCCAGCAGCGTAGGGGAGGGAGTCCAACCCTACGAGCAGTACTTC. It codes for CASSVGEGVQPYEQYF.

The chain uses TRBV5-1 and TRBJ2-3; maybe TRBD1 (6 bases). The CDR3 runs 14 residues. Trimming shortened V by 4 bases and J by 0 bases, and 9 bases separated the two germline ends. CDR1 is SGHRS and CDR2 is YFSETQ in the germline V gene. For the CDR3, the DNA is TGCGCCAGCAGCCAACAGGGAAGCACAGATACGCAGTATTTT. It yields the protein CASSQQGSTDTQYF.

This chain joins TRBV4-1 and TRBJ2-5; 8 bases line up with TRBD1. Germline loops: CDR1 MGHRA, CDR2 YSYEKL. V was pared by 6 bases and J by 5 bases, with 17 bases of the junction left unmatched. The CDR3 has 17 amino acids. CDR3 coding DNA: TGCGCCAGCAGGGGTTCGACAGGGGAGACTAACAGGGAGACCCAGTACTTC. It encodes CASRGSTGETNRETQYF.

The chain has TRBV7-3 and TRBJ2-3; 7 bases are shared with TRBD1. Germline V gives CDR1 SGHTA, CDR2 FQGTGA. The length of the CDR3 is 14 residues. Trimming took 5 bases from V and 1 from J; bases not matched to a gene: 3. The CDR3 loop is CASSTDRGTDTQYF. DNA of the CDR3: TGTGCCAGCAGCACTGACAGGGGCACAGATACGCAGTATTTT.

The rearrangement uses TRBV5-4 and TRBJ2-7; the match to TRBD2 covers 7 bases. The V gene's germline CDR1 is SGHNT and CDR2 YYREEE (reference sequence). The CDR3 loop spans 14 amino acids. Unmatched junction bases numbered 0, after V lost 0 bases and J lost 0 bases. The CDR3 is CASSLASGSYEQYF. The CDR3 DNA reads as TGTGCCAGCAGCTTGGCTAGCGGCTCCTACGAGCAGTACTTC.

This clone was recorded only once. The chain links TRBV27 to TRBJ2-1, with 9 bases identical to TRBD2. Germline trimming cut 3 bases from V and 5 bases from J; bases unmatched to any gene: 11. Germline V gene sequence: CDR1 MNHEY, CDR2 SMNVEV (reference sequence). This CDR3 is built from 17 residues. This CDR3 is CASSFSRAGGPNNEQFF. CDR3 nucleotides: TGTGCCAGCAGTTTTAGCAGGGCGGGGGGGCCGAACAATGAGCAGTTCTTC.

The rearrangement uses TRBV7-2 and TRBJ2-1, with D unresolved. With 5 bases removed from V and 3 bases from J, the gap between germline ends came to 20 bases. The CDR3 runs to 17 residues. The germline V gene has CDR1 SGHTA and CDR2 FQGNSA. The DNA of the CDR3 is TGTGCCAGCAGCACCCCCCCCTCGCAGGTTATCTACAATGAGCAGTTCTTC. Encoded protein: CASSTPPSQVIYNEQFF.

The chain has TRBV6-4 and TRBJ2-3; 13 bases are shared with TRBD2. Trimming at V came to 5 bases and at J to 2 bases, leaving 1 base not matched to a gene. Germline CDR1 reads MRHNA; CDR2 reads SNTAGT. CDR3 length: 15 residues. The CDR3: CASSTSGGATDTQYF. In nucleotides, the CDR3 is TGTGCCAGCAGTACTAGCGGGGGGGCCACAGATACGCAGTATTTT.

This clone was seen only a few times. The chain recombines TRBV7-2 with TRBJ2-6; 12 bases map to TRBD2. The CDR3 has 19 amino acids. The V and J ends lost 5 bases and 0 bases, in that order; junction bases with no gene match: 8. Looked up from germline, CDR1 is SGHTA and CDR2 is FQGNSA. CDR3 in amino acids: CASSARLAGDISGANVLTF. In DNA, the CDR3 is TGTGCCAGCAGCGCCCGACTAGCGGGGGATATCTCTGGGGCCAACGTCCTGACTTTC.

The V and J genes are TRBV28 and TRBJ1-1; D gene uncertain. This CDR3 is built from 13 residues. V lost 3 bases, J lost 6 bases, and 11 bases lay in between. Germline V gives CDR1 MDHEN, CDR2 SYDVKM. The CDR3, as DNA: TGTGCCAGCAGTTTGAGAGTCCGGGCTGAAGCTTTCTTT. It yields the protein CASSLRVRAEAFF.

This clone showed up just a few times. The rearrangement links TRBV6-6 to TRBJ1-5, with D unresolved. The CDR3 length is 15 residues. Trimming cost V 7 bases and J 0 bases, with 13 bases left between them. The V gene's germline CDR1 is MNHNY and CDR2 SVGAGI (reference sequence). The CDR3 sequence: CASTQDFNSNQPQHF. In DNA form, the CDR3 reads TGTGCCAGCACCCAAGACTTTAATAGCAATCAGCCCCAGCATTTT.

The chain joins TRBV27 to TRBJ1-6; no clear D. From germline, CDR1 is MNHEY and CDR2 SMNVEV (reference sequence). The V and J ends lost 2 bases and 7 bases respectively, with 12 bases between them. CDR3 size: 15 residues. The CDR3 reads CASSLRVGYNSPLHF. The CDR3 DNA sequence: TGTGCCAGCAGTTTACGGGTTGGCTACAATTCACCCCTCCACTTT.

V usage is TRBV11-2 and J usage is TRBJ2-4; TRBD1 matches 7 bases. Germline-derived CDR1 and CDR2 are SGHAT and FQNNGV. The CDR3 length is 14 residues. V was pared by 5 bases and J by 7 bases, with 8 bases of the junction left unmatched. The CDR3 DNA reads as TGTGCCAGCAGCCCACAGGGGCTCTGGAACATTCAGTACTTC. Its translation: CASSPQGLWNIQYF.

V is TRBV6-5 and J is TRBJ2-3; D is perhaps TRBD1 (5 bases). CDR3 length: 14 residues. In germline, CDR1 is MNHEY, CDR2 SVGAGI. The germline V and J ends were trimmed by 6 bases and 0 bases, with 10 bases remaining between them. DNA for the CDR3: TGTGCCAGCAGGCGACAGCTAAGCACAGATACGCAGTATTTT. Its protein product is CASRRQLSTDTQYF.

The chain carries TRBV3-1 (or the pseudogene TRBV3-2) and TRBJ2-3; 9 nucleotides align to TRBD2. The CDR3 consists of 20 residues. Germline loops: CDR1 LGHDT, CDR2 YNNKEL (reference sequence). Germline trimming cut 4 bases from V and 6 bases from J; bases unmatched to any gene: 23. The CDR3, as DNA: TGTGCCAGCAGCCGCTCTCGGGGCGGGAGGGCCGTGTTAACCCGTGATACGCAGTATTTT. It yields the protein CASSRSRGGRAVLTRDTQYF.

J is TRBJ2-6 and V is TRBV28; the D is unclear. Germline V gene lookup returns CDR1 MDHEN and CDR2 SYDVKM. Trimming stripped 3 bases from V and 0 bases from J, with 6 bases between. This CDR3 region has 15 residues. The CDR3 is CASSFRLSGANVLTF. CDR3 in DNA: TGTGCCAGCAGTTTCCGACTCTCTGGGGCCAACGTCCTGACTTTC.

The genes are TRBV28 and TRBJ1-4; 8 bases agree with TRBD1. V dropped 5 bases and J dropped 7; count of bases not matched to a gene: 12. CDR1 MDHEN and CDR2 SYDVKM come from the germline V gene. The CDR3 runs to 16 residues. In DNA, the CDR3 is TGTGCCAGCAGTCCCTGGGGGCAGGGGGCGGGTGAAAAACTGTTTTTT. This sequence encodes CASSPWGQGAGEKLFF.

The V and J genes are TRBV30 and TRBJ2-5; D uncertain. CDR1 is GTSNPN, CDR2 SVGIG, per germline (reference sequence). The germline V and J ends were trimmed by 4 bases and 4 bases, with 13 bases remaining between them. The CDR3 length is 13 residues. CDR3 sequence (DNA): TGTGCCTGGAATTGGCAGCCGGGAGAGACCCAGTACTTC. Its translation: CAWNWQPGETQYF.

CDR3 residues: CASSMRILDGYTF. The CDR3 DNA reads TGTGCCAGTAGTATGCGAATTTTGGATGGCTACACCTTC. This chain uses TRBV19 with TRBJ1-2, with D hard to call. Trimming took 3 bases from V and 6 from J, leaving 11 bases between them. Germline CDR1 reads LNHDA; CDR2 reads SQIVND (reference sequence). This CDR3 comprises 13 residues.

The chain couples TRBV4-2 to TRBJ2-1; 9 bases are shared with TRBD2. V lost 0 bases, J lost 10 bases, and 10 bases stayed unmatched. The CDR3 extends over 16 amino acids. Germline CDR1 LGHNA, CDR2 YNFKEQ. CDR3 sequence: CASSQDGSGGLDEQFF. CDR3 nucleotides: TGTGCCAGCAGCCAAGATGGTAGCGGGGGATTAGACGAGCAGTTCTTC.

The rearrangement joins TRBV6-4 to TRBJ1-6; a weak D match, TRBD1 (5 bases). The germline gives CDR1 MRHNA, CDR2 SNTAGT. There are 15 residues in the CDR3. Trimming pared 0 bases from V and 5 bases from J, leaving 8 bases between. The DNA of the CDR3 is TGTGCCAGCAGTGACTCCCCAGGGAATAATTCACCCCTCCACTTT. Translation gives CASSDSPGNNSPLHF.

This clone was observed a single time. J is TRBJ2-3 and V is TRBV18; TRBD2 matches at 14 bases. This CDR3 spans 15 amino acids. Germline values: CDR1 KGHSH, CDR2 LQKENI. The trim removed 3 bases at V and 9 bases at J, leaving 5 bases unmatched. This chain's CDR3 is CASSPGLAGATTQYF. The CDR3 DNA is TGTGCCAGCTCACCGGGACTAGCGGGAGCTACGACGCAGTATTTT. Full variable domain (remainder filled in from reference TRBV18 and TRBJ2-3): NAGVMQNPRHLVRRRGQEARLRCSPMKGHSHVYWYRQLPEEGLKFMVYLQKENIIDESGMPKERFSAEFPKEGPSILRIQQVVRGDSAAYFCASSPGLAGATTQYFGPGTRLTVL.

This chain uses TRBV15 with TRBJ2-1; tentatively, D is TRBD2 (5 bases). V gave up 1 base and J gave up 2 bases, with 12 bases separating them. The germline CDR1 and CDR2 sequences are LNHNV and YYDKDF (reference sequence). The CDR3 loop spans 16 amino acids. CDR3 coding DNA: TGTGCCACCAGCAGAGTCGGAGGAGTACCCTACAATGAGCAGTTCTTC. This codes for CATSRVGGVPYNEQFF.

V and J are TRBV6-5 and TRBJ1-2; possible D gene TRBD1, 5 bases. The V end lost 8 bases, the J end lost 5 bases, and 21 bases lay between the germline ends. The CDR3 consists of 15 residues. The germline gives CDR1 MNHEY, CDR2 SVGAGI. The CDR3 DNA sequence: TGTGCCAGCGTGCGGGACCTCCACGCAGGGTATGGCTACACCTTC. Protein product: CASVRDLHAGYGYTF.

This chain's CDR3 is CASSLVTGNTEAFF. The DNA for the CDR3 is TGTGCCAGCAGCTTAGTGACGGGGAACACTGAAGCTTTCTTT. The gene calls are TRBV7-8 and TRBJ1-1; D ambiguous. There are 14 residues in the CDR3. V was pared by 1 base and J by 1 base, with 7 bases between. The germline V gene encodes CDR1 SGHVS and CDR2 FQNEAQ. The complete variable domain, with remaining parts taken from reference TRBV7-8 and TRBJ1-1, reads GAGVSQSPRYKVAKRGQDVALRCDPISGHVSLFWYQQALGQGPEFLTYFQNEAQLDKSGLPSDRFFAERPEGSVSTLKIQRTQQEDSAVYLCASSLVTGNTEAFFGQGTRLTVV.

This rearrangement joins TRBV5-5 to TRBJ2-7, with TRBD1 matching over 10 bases. The germline CDR1 and CDR2 sequences are SGHKS and YYEKEE (reference sequence). V lost 4 bases and J lost 6; bases outside the gene matches: 7. This CDR3 is 14 amino acids long. The CDR3 DNA reads as TGTGCCAGCAGCAAAACGACAGGGGGCTTCGAGCAGTACTTC. Amino acid sequence: CASSKTTGGFEQYF.

V is TRBV11-2 and J is TRBJ2-2, with TRBD2 matching 11 bases. V lost 3 bases, J lost 5 bases, and 5 bases stayed unmatched. There are 16 residues in the CDR3. Germline V gene sequence: CDR1 SGHAT, CDR2 FQNNGV. In DNA form, the CDR3 reads TGTGCCAGCAGCTTTATCCGACTAGCGGGGACCGGGGAGCTGTTTTTT. This codes for CASSFIRLAGTGELFF. The full variable domain, its missing parts supplied by reference TRBV11-2 and TRBJ2-2, is EAGVAQSPRYKIIEKRQSVAFWCNPISGHATLYWYQQILGQGPKLLIQFQNNGVVDDSQLPKDRFSAERLKGVDSTLKIQPAKLEDSAVYLCASSFIRLAGTGELFFGEGSRLTVL.

This chain uses TRBV7-3 with TRBJ2-1; D is possibly TRBD2 (6 bases). The CDR3 has 15 amino acids. The germline V and J ends were trimmed by 1 base and 0 bases, with 7 bases remaining between them. CDR1 is SGHTA and CDR2 is FQGTGA in the germline V gene. The chain's CDR3 is CASSLMGGSYNEQFF. CDR3 DNA sequence: TGTGCCAGCAGCTTAATGGGGGGCTCCTACAATGAGCAGTTCTTC.

This clone was recorded only once. The CDR3 DNA sequence: TGTGCCAGCAGCCCCCCGGGAGACGGCTACACCTTC. It encodes CASSPPGDGYTF. The rearrangement links TRBV7-9 to TRBJ1-2, with D uncertain. The CDR3 consists of 12 residues. Germline-derived CDR1 and CDR2 are SEHNR and FQNEAQ (reference sequence). Trimming pared 5 bases from V and 8 bases from J, leaving 12 bases between.

The chain combines TRBV3-1 (or the pseudogene TRBV3-2) with TRBJ1-1; 7 nucleotides line up with TRBD1. The V and J ends lost 4 bases and 5 bases, in that order; junction bases with no gene match: 10. Germline V CDR1 and CDR2: LGHDT, YNNKEL (reference sequence). The CDR3 is made up of 15 amino acids. CDR3 sequence reads: CASSLRQGRKTEAFF. The CDR3 DNA is TGTGCCAGCAGCCTCAGACAGGGACGAAAGACTGAAGCTTTCTTT.